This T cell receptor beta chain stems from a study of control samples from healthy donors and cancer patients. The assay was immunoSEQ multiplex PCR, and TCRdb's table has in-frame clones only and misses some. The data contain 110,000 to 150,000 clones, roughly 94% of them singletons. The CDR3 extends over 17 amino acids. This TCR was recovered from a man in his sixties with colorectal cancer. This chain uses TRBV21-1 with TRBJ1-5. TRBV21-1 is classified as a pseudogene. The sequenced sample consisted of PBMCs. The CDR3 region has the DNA TGTGCCAGCAGCAATTGGTCGGAATACGATAGCAATCAGCCCCAGCATTTT. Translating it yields CASSNWSEYDSNQPQHF.